This T cell receptor beta chain was sequenced in a study of T cell changes during pregnancy in multiple sclerosis. The assay was immunoSEQ multiplex PCR, and TCRdb's table has in-frame clones only and misses some. The table includes over 85,000 clones, 90% to 95% detected once. The V end lost 4 bases, the J end lost 1 base, and 10 bases lay between the germline ends. This CDR3 is built from 14 residues. Germline V gene sequence: CDR1 MNHEY, CDR2 SMNVEV (reference sequence). The sample in question was peripheral blood, obtained after pregnancy. This rearrangement joins TRBV27 to TRBJ1-1; D is unresolved. The sequence was collected from a female donor in good health, enrolled as a control in a pregnancy study. The CDR3 protein is CASSSSTRNTEAFF. CDR3 nucleotides: TGTGCCAGCAGTTCGTCGACACGGAACACTGAAGCTTTCTTT.